The next 13 T cell receptor beta chains were all read from a single sample in a study of shared clonotypes between healthy human individuals (dated by TCRdb to 2018 to 2020). Libraries were prepared through the immunoSEQ multiplex PCR assay. TCRdb took this table from immuneACCESS and kept in-frame rearrangements with V and J called. Such tables lack part of the clones; where checked against another copy, unresolved V genes explain under half of the gap, and the rest is unexplained. The sample data list approximately 500,000 clones, and about four fifths of these were observed just once. Over 10% of the sample is taken by the ten largest. Sequences were obtained from PBMCs. The receptors shown here come from a woman aged 40-49 years in good health. Some clones in this sample may be carry-over from other donors' samples.

The chain recombines TRBV4-2 with TRBJ2-7; D could derive from TRBD1 or TRBD2 (6 bases each). The CDR3 is 16 residues long. The germline V and J ends were trimmed by 1 base and 6 bases, with 19 bases remaining between them. CDR1 and CDR2 (germline): LGHNA, YNFKEQ. The CDR3 sequence: CASSQGGAGASLEQYF. The CDR3 nucleotides read TGTGCCAGCAGCCAAGGGGGGGCAGGGGCGTCGCTCGAGCAGTACTTC.

This clone was observed a single time. This rearrangement joins TRBV7-9 to TRBJ2-2; D is undetermined. The CDR3 is 15 residues long. The germline gives CDR1 SEHNR, CDR2 FQNEAQ (reference sequence). The V end was cut by 5 bases, the J end by 5 bases, with 15 bases between. The CDR3 nucleotides are TGTGCCAGCAGCCTAATCCAACAGCGTACCGGGGAGCTGTTTTTT. Protein product: CASSLIQQRTGELFF.

The V and J genes are TRBV28 and TRBJ2-1, with 8 bases fitting TRBD2. CDR1 and CDR2 (germline): MDHEN, SYDVKM. The J segment lost 0 bases and the V segment lost 4 bases, leaving 2 bases of the junction unmatched. CDR3 length: 15 amino acids. The CDR3: CASSSAGGSYNEQFF. The DNA for the CDR3 is TGTGCCAGCAGTTCGGCGGGAGGCTCCTACAATGAGCAGTTCTTC.

The chain links TRBV29-1 to TRBJ2-5, with D tentatively TRBD1 (6 bases). Germline V gene lookup returns CDR1 SQVTM and CDR2 ANQGSEA. The CDR3 is 13 amino acids. Trimming removed 7 bases from V and 2 bases from J, with 14 bases in between. CDR3 in DNA: TGCAGCGCTAGGGGGAGTGGGCAAGAGACCCAGTACTTC. Translation gives CSARGSGQETQYF. Based on the CDR3 plus reference TRBV29-1 and TRBJ2-5, the full variable domain is SAVISQKPSRDICQRGTSLTIQCQVDSQVTMMFWYRQQPGQSLTLIATANQGSEATYESGFVIDKFPISRPNLTFSTLTVSNMSPEDSSIYLCSARGSGQETQYFGPGTRLLVL.

The chain uses TRBV6-1 and TRBJ2-7; 7 positions agree with TRBD1. With 6 bases clipped from V and 7 bases from J, the junction kept 12 bases outside the gene matches. The CDR3 runs 14 residues. Germline-derived CDR1 and CDR2 are MNHNS and SASEGT. For the CDR3, the DNA is TGTGCCAGCAGCCGAGACAGGGCCCAAGGGGAGCAGTACTTC. Translation: CASSRDRAQGEQYF.

V gene TRBV5-6 combines with J gene TRBJ2-1; D may match TRBD1 or TRBD2 (5 bases each). V shed 5 bases and J shed 2 bases, with 11 bases lying between them. Germline CDR1 is SGHDT and CDR2 is YYEEEE. The CDR3 loop spans 14 amino acids. CDR3 protein: CASRAGTAYNEQFF. Here the CDR3 DNA reads TGTGCCAGCAGAGCAGGGACCGCCTACAATGAGCAGTTCTTC.

The chain links TRBV6-5 to TRBJ1-4, with a tentative D call TRBD1 (5 bases). The germline V and J ends were trimmed by 6 bases and 4 bases, with 12 bases remaining between them. This CDR3 region has 14 residues. The germline CDR1 and CDR2 sequences are MNHEY and SVGAGI. The chain's CDR3 is CASSPGRSNEKLFF. The DNA of the CDR3 is TGTGCCAGCAGCCCGGGACGGAGTAATGAAAAACTGTTTTTT.

In this sample, this clone turned up a few times. A junction end diverges from the germline sequence, so it may reflect a read error. The DNA for the CDR3 is TGCGCCAGCAGCCAAAACCCCGGGACAGGGTCTGAAAACACCATATATTTT. The encoded protein is CASSQNPGTGSENTIYF. The chain joins TRBV4-3 to TRBJ1-3; 9 bases align to TRBD1. Germline V gives CDR1 LGHNA, CDR2 YSLEER. The CDR3 sequence is 17 residues long.

This clone turned up a few times. At the DNA level, this CDR3 is encoded by other sequences in the same sample as well. The genes are TRBV7-9 and TRBJ1-1, with D maybe TRBD1 (5 bases). With 1 base removed from V and 1 base from J, the gap between germline ends came to 7 bases. Looked up from germline, CDR1 is SEHNR and CDR2 is FQNEAQ (reference sequence). CDR3 length: 14 residues. CDR3: CASSLDGANTEAFF. Here the CDR3 DNA reads TGTGCCAGCAGCTTAGATGGGGCGAACACTGAAGCTTTCTTT.

The chain links TRBV6-4 to TRBJ2-2, with no clear D. The germline CDR1 and CDR2 sequences are MRHNA and SNTAGT. Trimming took 3 bases from V and 5 from J, leaving 7 bases between them. CDR3 length equals 13 residues. CDR3 sequence reads: CASSESETGELFF. The CDR3 DNA reads as TGTGCCAGCAGTGAATCTGAAACCGGGGAGCTGTTTTTT.

This sequence joins TRBV6-1 and TRBJ2-7, with D hard to call. CDR3 length: 12 residues. The germline V and J ends were trimmed by 2 bases and 5 bases, with 7 bases remaining between them. Germline values: CDR1 MNHNS, CDR2 SASEGT. The CDR3 DNA follows: TGTGCCAGCAGTGAAAGGTTGGACGAGCAGTACTTC. Amino acid sequence: CASSERLDEQYF.

This chain links TRBV6-5 with TRBJ1-1; 8 positions agree with TRBD1. Germline CDR1 MNHEY, CDR2 SVGAGI. The V segment lost 6 bases and the J segment 7 bases; nucleotides outside the gene matches: 7. The CDR3 runs 13 residues. The chain's CDR3 is CASRVGQGSEAFF. DNA of the CDR3: TGTGCCAGCAGGGTCGGACAGGGCAGTGAAGCTTTCTTT.

The chain recombines TRBV9 with TRBJ1-1; 9 positions match TRBD1. The CDR3 contains 14 residues. The V gene end was trimmed by 5 bases and the J gene end by 5 bases; junction bases not matched to a gene: 7. The germline V gene has CDR1 SGDLS and CDR2 YYNGEE. Written as DNA, the CDR3 is TGTGCCAGCAGTGGTCCGGGACAGGGAACTGAAGCTTTCTTT. Translation: CASSGPGQGTEAFF.